This entry is about one T cell receptor beta chain. These data originate in a study of OX40 agonist ivuxolimab in advanced cancers. Assay used: immunoSEQ multiplex PCR; TCRdb lists only in-frame clones, some missing. The sample lists roughly 79,000 clones, about 90% occurring once. The material was CD4+ or CD8+ T cells sorted from blood, obtained in a trial of the OX40 agonist ivuxolimab. This clonotype was obtained from an adult with an advanced solid tumor such as melanoma, head and neck, liver or kidney cancer.

CDR3 DNA sequence: TGTGCCAGCAGCGAGGGCTTTGGTAGCGGGTACGAGCAGTACTTC. Translation gives CASSEGFGSGYEQYF. The chain combines TRBV6-1 with TRBJ2-7; TRBD2 agrees at 7 bases. Germline loops: CDR1 MNHNS, CDR2 SASEGT. This CDR3 has 15 residues. V was clipped by 6 bases and J by 4 bases; unmatched bases: 12.